Sequencing of this T cell receptor beta chain was carried out in a study of CD8+ T cells in alopecia areata (dated by TCRdb to between 2018 and 2020). Study-level background: The treated patients, all with moderate-to-severe alopecia areata, were enrolled in an open-label pilot trial of oral tofacitinib given at 5 to 10 mg twice daily. Tofacitinib was administered for 6 to 18 months, and 6 months of follow-up off drug were then conducted to assess delayed response and recurrence. The study used high-throughput TCRbeta sequencing to examine T cell clonal expansion in alopecia areata, in both the C3H/HeJ mouse model and human patients. Scalp tissue and sorted CD4+ and CD8+ peripheral blood T cells from patchy and totalis/universalis alopecia areata patients and from healthy controls were covered by human TCRbeta sequencing. Tofacitinib-treated patients had biopsies at baseline and at 4 and 24 weeks of treatment, with a later scalp biopsy in several patients. Clonality in the scalp was compared among normal scalp (n=4), patchy alopecia areata scalp (n=8), and alopecia totalis/universalis scalp (n=8). RNA came from the PAXgene miRNA kit for fixed scalp, the miRNeasy kit for PBMCs, and the RNeasy kit for mouse skin. Amplification of TCRbeta CDR3 regions was done by immunoSEQ multiplex PCR using 35 Vbeta forward primers and 13 Jbeta reverse primers.

Broader findings and caveats from the paper: Unlike mouse skin, where gammadelta T cells dominate, normal human skin contains resident alphabeta T cells that get sequenced too, which complicates analysis of the scalp TCR repertoire. TCR sequences shared between patients were less clear than in mice, possibly partly because of HLA diversity in the patient population. Compared with normal scalp, lesional scalp, particularly in alopecia totalis/universalis, had higher clonality and more expanded CD8+ clones, which suggests antigenic drive.

Lesional scalp punch biopsies and peripheral blood were obtained from alopecia areata patients. After PBMCs were isolated by density centrifugation and stained for CD3, CD4 and CD8, a FACSAria was used to sort CD4+ and CD8+ T cells. Library generation was performed with the immunoSEQ multiplex PCR assay. RNA was extracted from all samples and reverse transcribed into cDNA, which served as template for TCR sequencing. First-strand cDNA was synthesized with SuperScript III using a 2:1 mix of oligo-dT and random hexamers. A synthetic immune receptor repertoire was used to gauge amplification bias, and whatever bias remained was removed computationally. In the paper's pipeline: Raw reads were preprocessed for error removal, and CDR3 was defined according to IMGT conventions as running from the conserved cysteine to phenylalanine. To get clonality, Shannon entropy was normalized by log2 of the number of productive unique TCRs and the result was subtracted from 1. CD4 or CD8 identity of scalp clones was inferred by cross-referencing scalp TCRbeta sequences with sorted blood CD4 and CD8 repertoires. Drawn from immuneACCESS, this table holds only the in-frame rearrangements with V and J called that TCRdb kept. Clones are partly lost; checked studies trace under half to an unresolved V gene and leave the rest unexplained. The D gene and trimming were derived from the DNA, and the V and J assignments and clone size from that table. This sample holds some 100,000 clones; 35% to 45% were observed only once. The leading ten clones occupy approximately 3.3% of the sample.

CDR1 SQVTM and CDR2 ANQGSEA are derived from the germline V gene. V is cut back by 7 bases and J by 2 bases, with 7 bases in the junction unmatched. The CDR3 goes from the cysteine to the phenylalanine over 14 residues. Here the CDR3 DNA is all that survives: 42 bases in frame from base 1. Concerning this clone itself: Its antigen is unknown. The record has no base qualities; no much larger clone is one base away.

The chain was built from TRBV29-1 and TRBJ1-5; 8 central bases correspond to TRBD1. Material for sequencing was CD4+ T cells sorted from blood. This receptor was identified in a human donor with alopecia areata. The sequence in DNA is TGCAGCGCCGGGACAGGCGGGCGCAATCAGCCCCAGCATTTT. Translated, this is CSAGTGGRNQPQHF.